These 18 T cell receptor beta chains were sequenced from one sample in a study of T cells in Graves' hyperthyroidism and ophthalmopathy. Authors of the study amplified TCR beta CDR3 regions from RNA transcripts. Primed by the HTBI set, a first-round RT-PCR was run on the TCR CDR3. TCRdb re-analysed the multiplex PCR reads in MiXCR, keeping a single row per CDR3 protein. Among 350,000 to 450,000 distinct CDR3 sequences, around 13% were seen once, and the ten largest hold 9.5% to 12%. The sample taken for sequencing was blood. All receptors come from a woman aged 60-70 years with Graves' hyperthyroidism.

This clonotype was seen more than once but under ten times. This sequence joins TRBV6-6 and TRBJ2-1; no reliable D call. Trimming left V 0 bases short and J 2 bases short, with 8 bases between. The CDR3 totals 15 residues. CDR1 and CDR2 (germline): MNHNY, SVGAGI (reference sequence). DNA of the CDR3: TGTGCCAGCAGTTACTCGACTCACGCCTACAATGAGCAGTTCTTC. This sequence encodes CASSYSTHAYNEQFF.

The table lists this clonotype with many counts. The rearrangement links TRBV5-1 to TRBJ1-3; possibly TRBD1 for D (6 bases). Trimming stripped 2 bases from V and 0 bases from J, with 9 bases between. Germline CDR1 SGHRS, CDR2 YFSETQ. The CDR3 totals 15 residues. The CDR3 DNA reads as TGCGCCAGCAGCTTCGACAGGCTCTCTGGAAACACCATATATTTT. This codes for CASSFDRLSGNTIYF.

J is TRBJ2-2 and V is TRBV4-2; perhaps TRBD2 as D (5 bases). V dropped 1 base and J dropped 5 bases, with 11 bases sitting between them. Germline V gene lookup returns CDR1 LGHNA and CDR2 YNFKEQ. The length of the CDR3 is 15 residues. The CDR3 loop is CASSQASFDTGELFF. DNA of the CDR3: TGTGCCAGCAGCCAAGCTAGCTTCGATACCGGGGAGCTGTTTTTT.

Notes on this clonotype: A read error is possible here, since a much larger clone lies one base away. The DNA of the CDR3 is TGTGCCACCAGTAATGAACCTAGCGGGAGGATTGGCGAGCAGTTCTTC. This translates into CATSNEPSGRIGEQFF. This chain uses TRBV24-1 with TRBJ2-1; 11 bases are shared with TRBD2. V gave up 6 bases and J gave up 10 bases; unmatched junction bases: 13. This CDR3 has 16 residues. Germline V gene lookup returns CDR1 KGHDR and CDR2 SFDVKD.

This clonotype was detected ten times or more. V gene TRBV29-1 combines with J gene TRBJ2-6; no clear D. Trimming removed 5 bases from V and 0 bases from J, with 8 bases in between. CDR1 is SQVTM, CDR2 ANQGSEA, per germline. The CDR3 consists of 14 residues. CDR3 in DNA: TGCAGCGTTCAGCCAAACTCTGGGGCCAACGTCCTGACTTTC. This codes for CSVQPNSGANVLTF.

This clonotype was seen at least ten times. Its ends do not fully match the called genes, so a read error is possible. This rearrangement joins TRBV7-7 to TRBJ1-5, with D unresolved. Germline-derived CDR1 and CDR2 are SSHAT and FNYEAQ (reference sequence). CDR3 length: 14 residues. CDR3 sequence: CASSFDRTRQPQHF. The CDR3 coding sequence is TGTGCTAGCAGCTTCGACCGGACTAGGCAGCCCCAGCATTTT.

This clonotype was found many times. This chain links TRBV11-2 with TRBJ2-3, with unresolved D. Trimming left V 8 bases short and J 0 bases short, with 12 bases between. This CDR3 contains 14 residues. Germline V lookup: CDR1 SGHAT, CDR2 FQNNGV. The CDR3 sequence is CASAPTISTDTQYF. CDR3 DNA sequence: TGTGCCAGCGCCCCAACTATTAGCACAGATACGCAGTATTTT.

Ten or more counts support this clonotype. The chain joins TRBV2 to TRBJ2-5; 11 bases are a match to TRBD2. The germline CDR1 and CDR2 sequences are SNHLY and FYNNEI. CDR3 size: 15 residues. V gave up 7 bases and J gave up 4 bases; unmatched junction bases: 8. The chain's CDR3 is CASTRSTSGRETQYF. The CDR3 coding sequence is TGTGCCAGCACCAGGAGTACTAGCGGGAGAGAGACCCAGTACTTC.

This clonotype was seen at least ten times. V usage is TRBV20-1 and J usage is TRBJ2-5; the match to TRBD2 covers 13 bases. CDR1 and CDR2 (germline): DFQATT, SNEGSKA (reference sequence). Trimming at V came to 2 bases and at J to 7 bases, leaving 22 bases not matched to a gene. The CDR3 is 20 amino acids. In nucleotides, the CDR3 is TGCAGTGCTAGATTGGGGACTAGCGGGACGGTTCGCGGGACAGTGGGGACCCAGTACTTC. Residues: CSARLGTSGTVRGTVGTQYF.

There are many counts of this clonotype. The CDR3 here is CASGWETQYF. CDR3 coding DNA: TGTGCCAGCGGATGGGAGACCCAGTACTTC. V is TRBV5-8 and J is TRBJ2-5; no reliable D call. The V gene's germline CDR1 is SGHTS and CDR2 YDEGEE. The CDR3 covers 10 residues. Trimming removed 7 bases from V and 5 bases from J, with 6 bases in between.

This clonotype was detected once. The chain is built from TRBV28 and TRBJ1-1; D ambiguous. Between the trimmed V and J ends, which lost 3 bases and 7 bases, there was a span of 12 bases. The V gene's germline CDR1 is MDHEN and CDR2 SYDVKM. CDR3 size: 13 residues. The CDR3 loop reads CASSLNLGREAFF. The CDR3 DNA sequence: TGTGCCAGCAGTTTGAATTTAGGTCGTGAAGCTTTCTTT.

At least ten counts were recorded for this clonotype. Written as DNA, the CDR3 is TGTGCCAGCTCACCAGAACAGGGCTATGGCTACACCTTC. Translating gives CASSPEQGYGYTF. The chain joins TRBV18 to TRBJ1-2; tentatively, D is TRBD1 (6 bases). The V gene's germline CDR1 is KGHSH and CDR2 LQKENI. V lost 2 bases, J lost 4 bases, and 8 bases lay in between. The CDR3 runs to 13 residues.

The gene calls are TRBV2 and TRBJ2-1, with 8 bases lining up with TRBD2. Germline-derived CDR1 and CDR2 are SNHLY and FYNNEI. CDR3 size: 13 residues. V shed 6 bases and J 7 bases; nucleotides not matched to a gene: 5. The CDR3 is CASSSASGNEQFF. For the CDR3, the DNA is TGTGCCAGCAGCTCGGCTAGCGGGAATGAGCAGTTCTTC.

In the case of this clonotype: This sequence may be a read error, since a much larger clone differs from it by one base. This chain uses TRBV5-4 with TRBJ1-1; 10 bases are a match to TRBD1. The V segment lost 3 bases and the J segment 6 bases; nucleotides outside the gene matches: 8. The CDR3 spans 15 residues. CDR1 and CDR2 (germline): SGHNT, YYREEE (reference sequence). The CDR3 is CASSSRTGGYSEAFF. CDR3 DNA sequence: TGTGCCAGCAGCTCTCGGACAGGGGGGTATTCTGAAGCTTTCTTT.

There are many counts of this clonotype. The rearrangement links TRBV18 to TRBJ1-1; the D gene is possibly TRBD1 (6 bases). CDR3 length equals 15 residues. The germline CDR1 and CDR2 sequences are KGHSH and LQKENI. Deletions cut 4 bases from V and 3 bases from J, with 15 bases between. DNA for the CDR3: TGTGCCAGCTCACGCCGGGGGGGCTTTGACACTGAAGCTTTCTTT. Protein product: CASSRRGGFDTEAFF. The full variable domain, completed using reference TRBV18 and TRBJ1-1, is NAGVMQNPRHLVRRRGQEARLRCSPMKGHSHVYWYRQLPEEGLKFMVYLQKENIIDESGMPKERFSAEFPKEGPSILRIQQVVRGDSAAYFCASSRRGGFDTEAFFGQGTRLTVV.

This clonotype was recorded at least ten times. V and J are TRBV10-1 and TRBJ2-7; TRBD1 might be the D (6 bases). The CDR3 consists of 14 residues. The V and J ends lost 3 bases and 2 bases respectively, with 11 bases between them. CDR1 is WNHNN, CDR2 SYGVQD, per germline (reference sequence). CDR3 region: CASSERGSTYEQYF. DNA of the CDR3: TGCGCCAGCAGTGAAAGGGGGTCCACCTACGAGCAGTACTTC.

This clonotype appeared many times. This chain uses TRBV5-1 with TRBJ2-2; TRBD1 is a possible D gene (6 bases). This CDR3 is built from 15 residues. V was clipped by 3 bases and J by 4 bases, with 13 bases between them. Germline loops: CDR1 SGHRS, CDR2 YFSETQ. In DNA, the CDR3 is TGCGCCAGCAGCTCATCGACAGGTACCACCGGGGAGCTGTTTTTT. Translating it yields CASSSSTGTTGELFF.

The CDR3 nucleotides read TGTGCCAGCAGTTACTCGACTAGCGGGAGGGCCGTTGAGCAGTTCTTC. Protein product: CASSYSTSGRAVEQFF. The gene calls are TRBV7-9 and TRBJ2-1; 14 nucleotides agree with TRBD2. Per germline, CDR1 SEHNR and CDR2 FQNEAQ (reference sequence). Trimming took 6 bases from V and 9 from J; bases not matched to a gene: 10. The CDR3 sequence is 16 residues long.